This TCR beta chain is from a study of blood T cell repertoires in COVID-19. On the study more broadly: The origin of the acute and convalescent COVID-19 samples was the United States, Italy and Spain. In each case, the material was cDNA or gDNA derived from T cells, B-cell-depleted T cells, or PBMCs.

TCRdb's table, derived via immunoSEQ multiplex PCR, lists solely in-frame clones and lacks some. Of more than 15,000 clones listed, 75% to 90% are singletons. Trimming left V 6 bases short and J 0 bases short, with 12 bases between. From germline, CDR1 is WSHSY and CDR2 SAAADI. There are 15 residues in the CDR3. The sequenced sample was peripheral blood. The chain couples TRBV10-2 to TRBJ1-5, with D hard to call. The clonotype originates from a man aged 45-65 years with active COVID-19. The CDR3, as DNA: TGCGCCAGCAGGGAAGAGGAAGTTAGCAATCAGCCCCAGCATTTT. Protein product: CASREEEVSNQPQHF.